This T cell receptor (beta chain) was found in a study of T-cell memory formation after mild COVID-19. The V gene's germline CDR1 is DFQATT and CDR2 SNEGSKA (reference sequence). CDR3 size: 14 residues. After removal of 5 bases from V and 6 bases from J, the junction contained 11 bases not matched to a gene. TCRdb itself ran the 5' RACE reads through MiXCR, one entry per CDR3 protein. The sample includes just under 550,000 distinct CDR3 sequences, 20% of them seen just once. The clonotype originates from an adult woman who had mild COVID-19 (a few samples of this study predate the infection). Cell type and time point are not known. This chain uses TRBV20-1 with TRBJ1-2; 8 bases match TRBD1. Sequencing input: PBMCs or a T cell subset sorted from them (not recorded which). The CDR3 nucleotides read TGCAGTGCTTCAAAAGGACAGGGTATGCATGGCTACACCTTC. Translating it yields CSASKGQGMHGYTF.